The table lists the clone carrying this T cell receptor (beta chain) with many counts. Its antigen is as yet unknown. TCR beta rearrangements were amplified from peripheral blood genomic DNA. Rearranged V-D-J TRB sequences were amplified with a mixed TRB-A/B primer pool. TCRdb re-derived calls from the multiplex PCR reads in MiXCR, one entry per CDR3 protein. The table shows around 12,000 distinct CDR3 sequences, with around a quarter occurring only once. The source of the sample is a study of T cell repertoires in aging, cancer and after chemotherapy. The overall study: Paired samples before and after chemotherapy came from chronic lymphocytic leukemia patients on fludarabine- or bendamustine-based regimens.

The CDR3 spans 14 residues. V dropped 5 bases and J dropped 3 bases, with 14 bases sitting between them. CDR1 SGHDN and CDR2 FVKESK come from the germline V gene. Study observations and caveats: Immunological memory after chemotherapy cannot be judged from the repertoire data. Healthy donors lost TCR diversity with age mainly through richness, cancer patients through richness and evenness.

Sequenced material: blood. The TCR was taken from a human donor with a blood cancer. The V and J genes are TRBV14 and TRBJ2-7, with D tentatively TRBD1 (6 bases). Written as DNA, the CDR3 is TGTGCCAGCAGCGAAGCAGGGGTGGTCTACGAGCAGTACTTC. Translated, it gives CASSEAGVVYEQYF.